The T cell receptor (beta chain) described here comes from a study of PD-1 blockade in classical Hodgkin lymphoma. Study-level results: Complete responders' baseline diversity resembled that of newly diagnosed patients. CD4+ TCR diversity climbed significantly by C4D1, unlike CD8+ TCR diversity. TCR diversity at baseline was reported to be reduced in newly diagnosed patients relative to healthy donors.

Here immunoSEQ multiplex PCR was the method, and the copy in TCRdb shows in-frame clones only, minus some. The sample has 26,000 or so clones, around three quarters seen once. As for time point: cycle 4 day 1 (C4D1), after more than 5 weeks of nivolumab. No patient escaped relapse after autologous stem cell transplantation, and brentuximab vedotin exposure varied. Remarks on this clone: The antigen remains undetermined.

The sequence was obtained from a human donor with classical Hodgkin lymphoma. This material consisted of peripheral blood mononuclear cells (PBMCs), taken before the fourth cycle of nivolumab.

The CDR3 protein is CASSFFAGGGGGTGELFF. The CDR3 region has the DNA TGTGCCAGCAGCTTTTTCGCGGGCGGTGGGGGAGGTACCGGGGAGCTGTTTTTT. The rearrangement uses TRBV11-2 and TRBJ2-2; D perhaps matches TRBD2 (6 bases). V was pared by 3 bases and J by 5 bases, with 22 bases between. Germline CDR1 reads SGHAT; CDR2 reads FQNNGV. The CDR3 runs 18 residues.